The clone carrying this TCR beta chain was seen more than once but under ten times. Its antigen remains unknown. One end of the junction varies from germline; a read error may be responsible. The germline V gene encodes CDR1 SNHLY and CDR2 FYNNEI. This CDR3 has 12 amino acids. The second PCR ran roughly 6 to 11 cycles with a sample-barcoded 5' primer and J-beta primers. TCRdb redid the calling of the 5' RACE reads with MiXCR, one entry per CDR3 protein. The data hold around 1,500,000 distinct CDR3 sequences, with 25% to 30% observed a single time. There were healthy Caucasian individuals from Russia, aged 6 to 90, serving as donors. This entry belongs to a study of blood T cells in healthy people across ages. Findings of the study overall: As naive T cell percentage varied, TCR beta diversity correlated strongly with it. Among long-lived donors, naive CD4+ cells were more numerous and diversity higher than in aged donors. Considered underestimates were the diversity estimates obtained from one million T cells.

V is TRBV2 and J is TRBJ2-5; TRBD2 is a possible D gene (5 bases). This TCR derives from a woman aged 25-40 years in good health. Sequences were obtained from blood. The CDR3 reads CAGSVRRGEQYF. CDR3 nucleotides: TGTGCCGGCAGTGTTCGTCGGGGAGAGCAGTACTTC. The whole variable domain, filled in from reference TRBV2 and TRBJ2-5, reads EPEVTQTPSHQVTQMGQEVILRCVPISNHLYFYWYRQILGQKVEFLVSFYNNEISEKSEIFDDQFSVERPDGSNFTLKIRSTKLEDSAMYFCAGSVRRGEQYFGPGTRLLVL.